This T cell receptor beta chain was documented in a study of Ad26.COV2.S vaccination and SARS-CoV-2 variants. Regarding treatment: 15 to 20 received Ad26.COV2.S at low or high dose, single or two shots; about 5 received placebo; per-sample allocation not given. Samples were taken on day 63 after the first vaccine or placebo injection. Repertoires were generated with immunoSEQ multiplex PCR, while TCRdb's copy carries only in-frame clones and drops some. This sample yields under 550,000 clones, of which 75% to 95% are seen a single time; less than 15% belongs to the top ten. The sequence came from a person aged 18-60 years who received the Ad26.COV2.S COVID-19 vaccine or a placebo. The sequences come from peripheral blood, collected in a trial of Ad26.COV2.S vaccine versus placebo.

The CDR3 coding sequence is TGCAGCGTTGGGGTTGGACACACTGAAGCTTTCTTT. The encoded protein is CSVGVGHTEAFF. The chain uses TRBV29-1 and TRBJ1-1; D not certain. Germline V gives CDR1 SQVTM, CDR2 ANQGSEA. The CDR3 runs 12 residues. V was trimmed by 4 bases and J by 3 bases, leaving 9 bases between them.